The present T cell receptor beta chain was sequenced within a study of response to subunit inactivated influenza vaccine. Germline V lookup: CDR1 LGHNA, CDR2 YNFKEQ. The CDR3 covers 16 residues. The V end was cut by 0 bases, the J end by 3 bases, with 15 bases between. In regard to this clonotype: Its antigen is unidentified.

Study outcomes and limitations: Authors suggested each seasonal flu vaccination may recruit only limited numbers of new T cells.

TCRdb redid the calling of the RT-PCR reads with MiXCR, one entry per CDR3 protein. The profile shows over 650,000 distinct CDR3 sequences, around 18% of them singletons. The sequence derives from a man over 45 who received an inactivated influenza vaccine. Sequencing was performed on PBMCs from blood, taken roughly 5 days after vaccination. This chain uses TRBV4-2 with TRBJ2-7; possibly TRBD2 for D (6 bases). In nucleotides, the CDR3 is TGTGCCAGCAGCCAAGACGCTAACGGGAGATTCTACGAGCAGTACTTC. It yields the protein CASSQDANGRFYEQYF.